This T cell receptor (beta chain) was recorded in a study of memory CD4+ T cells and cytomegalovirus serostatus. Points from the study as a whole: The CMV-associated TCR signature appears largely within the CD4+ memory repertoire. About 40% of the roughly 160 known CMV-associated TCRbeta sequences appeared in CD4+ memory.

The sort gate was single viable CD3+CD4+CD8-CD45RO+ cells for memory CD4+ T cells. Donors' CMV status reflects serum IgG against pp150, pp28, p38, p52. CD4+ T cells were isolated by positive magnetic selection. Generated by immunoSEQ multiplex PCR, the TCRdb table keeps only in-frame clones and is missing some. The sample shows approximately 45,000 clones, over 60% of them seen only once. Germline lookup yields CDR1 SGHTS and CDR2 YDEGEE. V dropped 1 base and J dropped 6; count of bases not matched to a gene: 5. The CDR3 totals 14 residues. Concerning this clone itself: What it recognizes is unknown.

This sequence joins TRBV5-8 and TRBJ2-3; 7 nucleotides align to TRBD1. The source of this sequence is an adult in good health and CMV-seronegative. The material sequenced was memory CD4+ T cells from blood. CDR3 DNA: TGTGCCAGCAGCTTGTCACAGGGGACGGATACGCAGTATTTT. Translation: CASSLSQGTDTQYF.